These T cell receptor beta chains were read from a single sample in a study of blood T cell repertoires in COVID-19. Sequencing used immunoSEQ multiplex PCR; TCRdb keeps in-frame clones, though not all of them. The table lists about 200,000 clones, 70% to 90% of them singletons. Sequenced: PBMCs or T cells enriched from blood (not recorded which). These receptors originate from a woman aged 40 to 55 with acute COVID-19. Each CDR3 is given with its conserved first and last residue. The D gene is left open where the match is weak. Clone size is shown for a subset of rows, as once, few, many or a class of expanded clone.

J gene | clone size | V gene | D gene | CDR3 protein | CDR3 DNA
TRBJ2-7 | NA | TRBV27 | NA | CASSLSIQGRIWGEQYF | TGTGCCAGCAGTTTATCTATTCAGGGGCGGATTTGGGGCGAGCAGTACTTC
TRBJ2-3 | NA | TRBV28 | TRBD1 | CASSLNRDSRTGRTDTQYF | TGTGCCAGCAGTTTAAACCGTGACTCGCGGACAGGGAGGACAGATACGCAGTATTTT
TRBJ1-6 | NA | TRBV25-1 | NA | CASSEYAGLGSPLHF | TGTGCCAGCAGTGAATATGCGGGGTTGGGTTCACCCCTCCACTTT
TRBJ2-1 | NA | TRBV6-2/TRBV6-3 | NA | CASSSPAGTYNEQFF | TGTGCCAGCAGTTCTCCCGCGGGAACCTACAATGAGCAGTTCTTC
TRBJ1-5 | few | TRBV5-1 | TRBD1 | CASSLRDRINSNQPQHF | TGCGCCAGCAGCTTGCGGGACAGGATTAATAGCAATCAGCCCCAGCATTTT
TRBJ1-5 | NA | TRBV30 | TRBD1 | CAWSDRGDQPQHF | TGTGCCTGGTCGGACAGGGGGGATCAGCCCCAGCATTTT
TRBJ1-4 | NA | TRBV27 | TRBD1 | CASSLQGANEKLFF | TGTGCCAGCAGTTTACAGGGGGCTAATGAAAAACTGTTTTTT
TRBJ1-4 | few | TRBV4-2 | TRBD1 | CASSLSDRGEEKLFF | TGTGCCAGCAGCCTTTCGGACAGGGGAGAGGAAAAACTGTTTTTT
TRBJ1-6 | NA | TRBV29-1 | TRBD1 | CSVWTGLNSPLHF | TGCAGCGTCTGGACAGGACTCAATTCACCCCTCCACTTT
TRBJ1-2 | NA | TRBV7-2 | TRBD1 | CASSRDSEGAGYTF | TGTGCCAGCAGCCGGGACTCCGAGGGGGCTGGCTACACCTTC
TRBJ2-2 | NA | TRBV2 | NA | CAIVTGTQNTGELFF | TGTGCCATCGTGACAGGTACACAGAACACCGGGGAGCTGTTTTTT
TRBJ2-1 | NA | TRBV27 | NA | CASHRAAGNNEQFF | TGTGCCAGCCATCGGGCGGCGGGGAACAATGAGCAGTTCTTC
TRBJ1-2 | NA | TRBV28 | NA | CASSLSGTRRGYTF | TGTGCCAGCAGTTTATCAGGCACCCGTCGGGGCTACACCTTC
TRBJ1-6 | NA | TRBV5-5 | NA | CASSLVASSSYNSPLHF | TGTGCCAGCAGCTTGGTGGCCTCCAGCTCCTATAATTCACCCCTCCACTTT
TRBJ2-7 | NA | TRBV5-1 | TRBD1 | CASSLRDRVGEQYF | TGCGCCAGCAGCCTCCGGGACAGGGTCGGCGAGCAGTACTTC
TRBJ1-6 | NA | TRBV9 | NA | CASSKQGLSAYNSPLHF | TGTGCCAGCAGCAAACAGGGATTAAGCGCCTATAATTCACCCCTCCACTTT
TRBJ2-5 | NA | TRBV11-3 | TRBD1 | CASSRGLETQYF | TGTGCCAGCAGCAGGGGGCTAGAGACCCAGTACTTC
TRBJ1-1 | NA | TRBV29-1 | NA | CSTSSGVMNTEAFF | TGCAGCACCTCGTCAGGGGTAATGAACACTGAAGCTTTCTTT
TRBJ2-3 | NA | TRBV7-6 | NA | CASSLVAGATDTQYF | TGTGCCAGCAGCTTAGTCGCGGGGGCAACAGATACGCAGTATTTT
TRBJ2-7 | NA | TRBV21-1 | NA | CASSKAAESSSYEQYF | TGTGCCAGCAGCAAAGCCGCGGAATCTAGCTCCTACGAGCAGTACTTC
TRBJ1-2 | NA | TRBV13 | NA | CASSLGRGAPLGGYTF | TGTGCCAGCAGCTTAGGCCGGGGGGCGCCCCTCGGGGGCTACACCTTC
TRBJ1-2 | once | TRBV12-3/TRBV12-4 | NA | CASSPEWYGYTF | TGTGCCAGCAGCCCCGAGTGGTATGGCTACACCTTC
TRBJ2-5 | NA | TRBV15 | TRBD2 | CATSRVSTSGGKTETQYF | TGTGCCACCAGCAGAGTGTCAACTAGCGGGGGGAAAACCGAGACCCAGTACTTC
TRBJ2-1 | NA | TRBV11-3 | NA | CASSPRLGEHYEQFF | TGTGCCAGCAGCCCAAGACTAGGGGAACACTATGAGCAGTTCTTC
TRBJ2-3 | once | TRBV7-2 | TRBD2 | CASSPPGLGLADTQYF | TGTGCCAGCAGTCCACCGGGACTAGGTTTAGCAGATACGCAGTATTTT
TRBJ1-2 | many | TRBV30 | TRBD1 | CACQLGDSYGYTF | TGTGCCTGTCAGTTGGGGGACAGCTATGGCTACACCTTC
TRBJ1-4 | NA | TRBV20-1 | NA | CSASTSLGGAEEKLFF | TGCAGTGCTAGTACCTCCTTAGGCGGGGCCGAGGAAAAACTGTTTTTT
TRBJ2-5 | NA | TRBV6-2/TRBV6-3 | TRBD2 | CASSSGTSGSRETQYF | TGTGCCAGCAGTTCTGGGACTAGCGGTTCCCGTGAGACCCAGTACTTC
TRBJ1-1 | NA | TRBV6-2/TRBV6-3 | NA | CASSLGQREAFF | TGTGCCAGCAGTTTAGGACAGCGAGAAGCTTTCTTT
TRBJ1-3 | NA | TRBV9 | TRBD1 | CASSVFDRGLGNTIYF | TGTGCCAGCAGCGTATTTGACAGGGGCTTAGGAAACACCATATATTTT
TRBJ1-1 | NA | TRBV30 | NA | CAWSVRRISAEAFF | TGTGCCTGGAGTGTTCGACGTATAAGCGCTGAAGCTTTCTTT
TRBJ1-4 | few | TRBV5-1 | NA | CASSLSGTPGNEKLFF | TGCGCCAGCAGCTTATCAGGGACACCGGGTAATGAAAAACTGTTTTTT
TRBJ1-2 | NA | TRBV5-1 | TRBD1 | CASSASQGAIDGYTF | TGCGCCAGCAGCGCCTCTCAGGGGGCGATCGATGGCTACACCTTC
TRBJ2-2 | few | TRBV9 | TRBD2 | CASSAREGRTGELFF | TGTGCCAGCAGCGCGAGGGAGGGCCGCACCGGGGAGCTGTTTTTT
TRBJ1-6 | NA | TRBV11-3 | NA | CASSLRQENSPLHF | TGTGCCAGCAGCCTTCGACAAGAAAATTCACCCCTCCACTTT
TRBJ2-7 | NA | TRBV6-2/TRBV6-3 | NA | CASSYAGYGAYEQYF | TGTGCCAGCAGTTACGCGGGGTATGGGGCCTACGAGCAGTACTTC
TRBJ1-2 | NA | TRBV28 | NA | CASSSPGQGGYTF | TGTGCCAGCAGTTCCCCAGGGCAGGGGGGCTACACCTTC
TRBJ2-1 | NA | TRBV7-3 | NA | CASSLDGVLDEQFF | TGTGCCAGCAGCTTAGACGGGGTACTCGATGAGCAGTTCTTC
TRBJ1-1 | NA | TRBV3-1/TRBV3-2 | NA | CASSQGRVFPEAFF | TGTGCCAGCAGCCAAGGCAGGGTATTCCCTGAAGCTTTCTTT
TRBJ1-4 | NA | TRBV28 | NA | CATHEGGGEKLFF | TGTGCCACCCACGAAGGAGGAGGGGAAAAACTGTTTTTT
TRBJ1-1 | NA | TRBV5-1 | TRBD1 | CASSLRTGGASTEAFF | TGCGCCAGCAGCTTGCGGACAGGGGGCGCGAGCACTGAAGCTTTCTTT
TRBJ2-7 | NA | TRBV4-3 | TRBD1 | CASSQAPDRAGEQYF | TGCGCCAGCAGCCAAGCCCCGGACAGGGCAGGCGAGCAGTACTTC
TRBJ1-4 | NA | TRBV11-2 | NA | CASSSTRRVRGSEKLFF | TGTGCCAGCAGCTCTACCCGAAGGGTCAGGGGATCTGAAAAACTGTTTTTT
TRBJ2-7 | NA | TRBV6-5 | NA | CASSYAGITFYEQYF | TGTGCCAGCAGTTACGCAGGGATCACTTTCTACGAGCAGTACTTC
TRBJ1-5 | NA | TRBV19 | TRBD1 | CASSEDRVLQPQHF | TGTGCCAGTAGTGAGGACAGGGTCCTTCAGCCCCAGCATTTT
TRBJ2-3 | NA | TRBV25-1 | TRBD2 | CASSELKGGGDTDTQYF | TGTGCCAGCAGTGAATTGAAGGGCGGGGGGGACACAGATACGCAGTATTTT
TRBJ2-3 | once | TRBV29-1 | NA | CSVLQGGRTDTQYF | TGCAGCGTCCTACAGGGGGGGAGGACAGATACGCAGTATTTT
TRBJ1-6 | NA | TRBV5-1 | TRBD1 | CASSLGQGRNSPLHF | TGCGCCAGCAGCTTGGGACAGGGCCGTAATTCACCCCTCCACTTT